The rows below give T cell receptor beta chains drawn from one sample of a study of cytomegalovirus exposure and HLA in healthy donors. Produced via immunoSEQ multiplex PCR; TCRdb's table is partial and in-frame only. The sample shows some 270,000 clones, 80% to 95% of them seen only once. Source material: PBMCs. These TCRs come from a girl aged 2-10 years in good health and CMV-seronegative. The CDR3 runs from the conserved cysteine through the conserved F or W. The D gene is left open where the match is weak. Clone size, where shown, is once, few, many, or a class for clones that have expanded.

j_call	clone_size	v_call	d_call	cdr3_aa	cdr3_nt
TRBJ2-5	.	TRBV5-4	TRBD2	CASSLTPGASGAQETQYF	TGTGCCAGCAGCTTGACTCCCGGGGCTAGCGGGGCTCAAGAGACCCAGTACTTC
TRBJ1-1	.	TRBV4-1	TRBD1	CASSQEGVRQGAFF	TGCGCCAGCAGCCAAGAAGGTGTCCGACAGGGGGCTTTCTTT
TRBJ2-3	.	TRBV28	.	CASSRVGDTQYF	TGTGCCAGCAGCCGAGTCGGGGATACGCAGTATTTT
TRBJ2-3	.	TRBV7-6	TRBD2	CASSLARGGSVTDTQYF	TGTGCCAGCAGCTTAGCGCGGGGCGGGAGTGTTACAGATACGCAGTATTTT
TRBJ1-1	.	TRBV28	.	CASSTFRGNTEAFF	TGTGCCAGCAGTACTTTCAGGGGGAACACTGAAGCTTTCTTT
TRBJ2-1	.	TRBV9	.	CASSSRTGHNEQFF	TGTGCCAGCAGCTCCCGGACTGGACACAATGAGCAGTTCTTC
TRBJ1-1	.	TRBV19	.	CASSPDPWGVRQNTEAFF	TGTGCCAGTAGTCCTGACCCATGGGGGGTGAGACAGAACACTGAAGCTTTCTTT
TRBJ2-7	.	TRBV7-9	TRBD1	CASSVRTGSNPYEQYF	TGTGCCAGCAGCGTACGGACAGGGTCAAACCCCTACGAGCAGTACTTC
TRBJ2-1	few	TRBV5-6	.	CASSLQDNEQFF	TGTGCCAGCAGCTTGCAGGACAATGAGCAGTTCTTC
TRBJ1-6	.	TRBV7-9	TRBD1	CASRSTGTGSPLHF	TGTGCCAGCAGGTCGACAGGGACCGGTTCACCCCTCCACTTT
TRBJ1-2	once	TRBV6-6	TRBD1	CASSPPATGEGYTF	TGTGCCAGCAGTCCGCCGGCGACAGGGGAAGGCTACACCTTC
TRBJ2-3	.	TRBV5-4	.	CASSLGQLHTDTQYF	TGTGCCAGCAGCCTAGGACAGCTTCACACAGATACGCAGTATTTT
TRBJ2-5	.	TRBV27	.	CASSRLGAETQYF	TGTGCCAGCAGTCGACTAGGTGCGGAGACCCAGTACTTC
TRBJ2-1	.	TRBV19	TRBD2	CASSILDSGSDNEQFF	TGTGCCAGTAGTATATTGGATAGCGGGTCTGACAATGAGCAGTTCTTC
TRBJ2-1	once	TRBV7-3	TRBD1	CASSSHRGISYNEQFF	TGTGCCAGCAGCTCCCACAGGGGGATCTCCTACAATGAGCAGTTCTTC
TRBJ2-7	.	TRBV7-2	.	CASRQNSGTAYEQYF	TGTGCCAGCAGGCAGAATTCCGGGACTGCATACGAGCAGTACTTC
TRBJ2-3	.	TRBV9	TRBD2	CASSVDGGNTDTQYF	TGTGCCAGCAGCGTAGACGGGGGGAACACAGATACGCAGTATTTT
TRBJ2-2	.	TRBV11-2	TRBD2	CASRDGPAGGAGELFF	TGTGCCAGCAGGGACGGACCAGCGGGAGGAGCCGGGGAGCTGTTTTTT
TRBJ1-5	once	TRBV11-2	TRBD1	CASSPDRAQPQHF	TGTGCCAGCAGCCCGGACAGGGCTCAGCCCCAGCATTTT
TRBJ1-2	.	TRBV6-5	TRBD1	CASSYLGQNYGYTF	TGTGCCAGCAGTTACCTGGGACAGAACTATGGCTACACCTTC
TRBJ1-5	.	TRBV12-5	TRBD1	CASGSISSWTGVNVGQPQHF	TGTGCTAGTGGTTCGATCTCATCTTGGACAGGGGTAAACGTAGGTCAGCCCCAGCATTTT
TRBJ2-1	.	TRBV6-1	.	CASSEERAEPYNEQFF	TGTGCCAGCAGTGAGGAACGAGCGGAACCCTACAATGAGCAGTTCTTC
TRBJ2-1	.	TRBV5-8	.	CASSLNPGGTSYNEQFF	TGTGCCAGCAGCCTGAACCCCGGGGGAACCTCCTACAATGAGCAGTTCTTC
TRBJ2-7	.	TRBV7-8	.	CASSQIGVSYEQYF	TGTGCCAGCAGCCAAATCGGGGTCTCCTACGAGCAGTACTTC
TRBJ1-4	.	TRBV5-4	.	CASSLSVATNEKLFF	TGTGCCAGCAGCTTATCAGTCGCAACTAATGAAAAACTGTTTTTT
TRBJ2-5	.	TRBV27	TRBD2	CASTGLAGGQETQYF	TGTGCCAGCACTGGACTAGCGGGGGGGCAGGAGACCCAGTACTTC
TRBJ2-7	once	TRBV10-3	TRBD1	CAISGGGTGLYEQYF	TGTGCCATCAGTGGAGGGGGGACAGGGTTGTACGAGCAGTACTTC
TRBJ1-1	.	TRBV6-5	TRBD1	CASRSQGAEAFF	TGTGCCAGCAGATCTCAGGGGGCTGAAGCTTTCTTT
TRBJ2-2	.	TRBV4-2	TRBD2	CASSPPGLAGGPAGELFF	TGTGCCAGCAGCCCCCCGGGACTAGCGGGAGGGCCGGCCGGGGAGCTGTTTTTT
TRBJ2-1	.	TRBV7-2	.	CASRETGNYNEQFF	TGTGCCAGCAGAGAGACGGGGAACTACAATGAGCAGTTCTTC
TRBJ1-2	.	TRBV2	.	CASTRQLNYGYTF	TGTGCCAGCACCCGACAGCTTAACTATGGCTACACCTTC
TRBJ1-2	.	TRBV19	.	CASSIIGSVGYGYTF	TGTGCCAGTAGTATTATCGGCAGCGTGGGCTATGGCTACACCTTC
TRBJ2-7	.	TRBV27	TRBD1	CASRGQGSYEQYF	TGTGCCAGCAGGGGACAGGGGAGCTACGAGCAGTACTTC
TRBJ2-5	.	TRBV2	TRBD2	CASSRLAGEVETQYF	TGTGCCAGCAGTAGGCTAGCGGGAGAGGTGGAGACCCAGTACTTC
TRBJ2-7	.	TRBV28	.	CASEGRPYEQYF	TGTGCCAGCGAGGGCAGGCCTTACGAGCAGTACTTC
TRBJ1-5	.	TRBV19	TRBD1	CASSITGTGTYSNQPQHF	TGTGCCAGTAGTATCACCGGGACAGGAACCTATAGCAATCAGCCCCAGCATTTT
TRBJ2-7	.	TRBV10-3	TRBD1	CAISDTGEPYEQYF	TGTGCCATCAGTGACACAGGGGAACCCTACGAGCAGTACTTC
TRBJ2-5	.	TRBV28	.	CASSYPGPGEETQYF	TGTGCCAGCAGCTATCCGGGCCCCGGGGAGGAGACCCAGTACTTC
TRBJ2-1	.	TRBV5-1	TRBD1	CASSLPGQGYNEQFF	TGCGCCAGCAGCTTACCGGGACAGGGTTACAATGAGCAGTTCTTC
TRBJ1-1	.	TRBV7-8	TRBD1	CASSATGGAHTEAFF	TGTGCCAGCAGCGCAACAGGGGGCGCGCACACTGAAGCTTTCTTT
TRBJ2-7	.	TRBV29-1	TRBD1	CSARDRVSHEQYF	TGCAGCGCCCGGGACAGGGTTAGCCACGAGCAGTACTTC
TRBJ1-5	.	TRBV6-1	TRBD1	CASSGQGLGQPQHF	TGTGCCAGCAGCGGACAGGGTTTGGGTCAGCCCCAGCATTTT
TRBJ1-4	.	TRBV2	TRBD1	CASSYGQGNEKLFF	TGTGCCAGCAGCTACGGACAGGGTAATGAAAAACTGTTTTTT
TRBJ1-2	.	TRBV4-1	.	CASSQEQGLNYGYTF	TGCGCCAGCAGCCAAGAGCAGGGACTTAACTATGGCTACACCTTC
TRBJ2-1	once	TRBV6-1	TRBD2	CASSGQRGGYNEQFF	TGTGCCAGCAGTGGACAGCGGGGGGGCTACAATGAGCAGTTCTTC
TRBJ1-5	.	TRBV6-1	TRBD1	CANSTGQEGQPQHF	TGTGCCAACAGTACAGGACAGGAAGGTCAGCCCCAGCATTTT
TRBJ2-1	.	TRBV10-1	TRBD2	CASSESKRGEYNEQFF	TGCGCCAGCAGTGAGTCAAAGCGGGGGGAATACAATGAGCAGTTCTTC
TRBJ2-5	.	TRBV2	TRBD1	CASSPTGWETQYF	TGTGCCAGCAGCCCGACAGGGTGGGAGACCCAGTACTTC
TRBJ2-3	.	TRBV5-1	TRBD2	CASSTSGHSSTDTQYF	TGCGCCAGCAGCACTAGCGGACATTCTAGCACAGATACGCAGTATTTT
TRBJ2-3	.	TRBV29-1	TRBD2	CSVVSALAGGIDTQYF	TGCAGCGTTGTCTCCGCCCTAGCGGGAGGGATAGATACGCAGTATTTT
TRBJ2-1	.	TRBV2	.	CASSEAGTAGLEQFF	TGTGCCAGCAGTGAAGCGGGGACAGCAGGACTAGAGCAGTTCTTC
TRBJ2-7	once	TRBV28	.	CASSPHRDNEQYF	TGTGCCAGCAGTCCTCACCGAGACAACGAGCAGTACTTC
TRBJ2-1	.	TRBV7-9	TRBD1	CASSSPGAGGYNEQFF	TGTGCCAGCAGCTCCCCGGGTGCAGGGGGCTACAATGAGCAGTTCTTC